These T cell receptor beta chains were read from a single sample in a study of T cells in Graves' hyperthyroidism and ophthalmopathy. TCRdb independently ran MiXCR on the multiplex PCR reads; one entry per CDR3 protein. The sample includes approximately 100,000 distinct CDR3 sequences, roughly 39% of them seen just once. Sequencing used peripheral blood or thyroid tissue (not recorded which). These receptors were taken from a woman between 25 and 40 years old with Graves' hyperthyroidism. The CDR3 runs from the conserved cysteine through the conserved F or W. Each record gives: clone size, V gene, D gene, J gene, CDR3 protein, CDR3 DNA. D genes are given only for firm matches. Only part of the rows carry a size: once, few, many, or a class if the clone is expanded.

-	TRBV7-8	TRBD1	TRBJ2-7	CASSLEGQMDEQYF	TGTGCCAGCAGCTTAGAGGGACAGATGGACGAGCAGTACTTC
-	TRBV20-1	TRBD2	TRBJ2-7	CSAREGTSGRVSYEQYF	TGCAGTGCTAGAGAGGGGACTAGCGGGAGGGTTTCCTACGAGCAGTACTTC
many	TRBV20-1	-	TRBJ1-5	CSARSHVNQPQHF	TGCAGTGCTAGAAGTCATGTGAATCAGCCCCAGCATTTT
-	TRBV7-3	-	TRBJ2-7	CASSGSYYEQYF	TGTGCCAGCAGCGGGAGCTACTACGAGCAGTACTTC
many	TRBV7-9	-	TRBJ1-2	CASSLDSYGYTF	TGTGCCAGCAGCTTAGACAGCTATGGCTACACCTTC
-	TRBV5-1	TRBD2	TRBJ2-7	CASSHRGLAGGRERYF	TGCGCCAGCAGCCACCGAGGACTAGCGGGAGGGCGGGAGCGGTACTTC
many	TRBV7-9	-	TRBJ1-1	CASSWKDGSTEAFF	TGTGCCAGCAGCTGGAAGGACGGGAGCACTGAAGCTTTCTTT
few	TRBV5-5	-	TRBJ2-5	CASSFYICSARLAQETQYF	-
few	TRBV2	TRBD1	TRBJ2-2	CASSWGTGAPGELFF	TGTGCCAGCAGTTGGGGGACAGGGGCCCCCGGGGAGCTGTTTTTT
-	TRBV7-4	-	TRBJ2-2	CASSRAYEQYFGPGRDVELFF	-
-	TRBV5-1	-	TRBJ1-6	CASSIRGNSPLHF	TGCGCCAGCAGCATCCGGGGAAATTCACCCCTCCACTTT
few	TRBV7-9	TRBD2	TRBJ2-7	CASSTGLAGEPPYEQYF	TGTGCCAGCAGCACGGGACTAGCGGGAGAGCCCCCCTACGAGCAGTACTTC
-	TRBV6-5	-	TRBJ2-6	CASSARASGADVLTF	TGTGCCAGCAGTGCCCGGGCCTCTGGGGCCGACGTCCTGACCTTC
many	TRBV24-1	-	TRBJ2-3	CATSDFSRVPDTQYF	TGTGCCACCAGTGATTTCTCCCGGGTTCCTGATACGCAGTATTTT
many	TRBV7-9	-	TRBJ1-6	CASSLMGGRDSPLHF	TGTGCCAGCAGCTTAATGGGGGGAAGGGATTCACCCCTCCACTTT
few	TRBV2	-	TRBJ1-5	CASSEEFQPQHF	TGTGCCAGCAGTGAAGAGTTTCAGCCCCAGCATTTT
-	TRBV20-1	-	TRBJ1-1	CSARDLIGNTEAFF	TGCAGTGCTCGTGATCTGATAGGGAACACTGAGGCTTTCTTT
many	TRBV20-1	-	TRBJ2-6	CSASDAGGANVLTF	TGCAGTGCTAGTGACGCGGGGGGGGCCAACGTCCTGACTTTC
many	TRBV20-1	-	TRBJ2-5	CSALQETQYF	TGCAGTGCACTCCAAGAGACCCAGTACTTC
many	TRBV20-1	-	TRBJ1-5	CSGGGGTLIGVSNQPQHF	TGCAGTGGGGGGGGAGGGACACTAATAGGAGTTAGCAATCAGCCCCAGCATTTT
-	TRBV5-1	-	TRBJ2-5	CASSLLPGQRGETQYF	TGCGCCAGCAGCTTACTCCCGGGACAGCGGGGGGAGACCCAGTACTTC
many	TRBV15	TRBD2	TRBJ2-5	CATSRDLREEETQYF	TGTGCCACCAGCAGAGATCTTCGGGAGGAAGAGACCCAGTACTTC
-	TRBV12-3/TRBV12-4	TRBD2	TRBJ2-5	CASSWASGDQETQYF	TGTGCCAGCTCGTGGGCTAGCGGGGATCAAGAGACCCAGTACTTC
many	TRBV6-6	-	TRBJ1-1	CASPLGGGTEAFF	TGTGCCAGTCCTCTCGGAGGAGGCACTGAAGCTTTCTTT
many	TRBV5-6	-	TRBJ1-2	CASSPTGDLNYGYTF	TGTGCCAGCAGCCCTACAGGCGATCTCAACTATGGCTACACCTTC
many	TRBV20-1	-	TRBJ2-2	CSAFSPRGNTGELFF	TGCAGTGCTTTCAGCCCGAGAGGGAACACCGGGGAGCTGTTTTTT
-	TRBV10-2	-	TRBJ1-1	CASSLQRGDTPNTEAFF	TGCGCCAGCAGCCTTCAGCGGGGGGACACTCCGAACACTGAAGCTTTCTTT
many	TRBV27	-	TRBJ1-1	CASIASYAGTEAFF	TGTGCCAGCATCGCCTCGTACGCCGGCACTGAAGCTTTCTTT
-	TRBV29-1	TRBD1	TRBJ2-7	CSVSGTGAWDEQYF	TGCAGCGTTTCAGGGACAGGGGCTTGGGACGAGCAGTACTTC
-	TRBV15	-	TRBJ1-2	CATSRDKGRGYGYTF	TGTGCCACCAGCAGAGATAAGGGCAGGGGCTATGGCTACACCTTC
-	TRBV19	-	TRBJ1-1	CASSITPLRITEAFF	TGTGCCAGTAGTATCACCCCATTGAGGATCACTGAAGCTTTCTTT
-	TRBV20-1	TRBD2	TRBJ2-5	CSARTGLAGETRYF	TGCAGTGCTAGAACAGGACTAGCGGGGGAGACCCGGTACTTC
-	TRBV19	TRBD1	TRBJ1-1	CASSRQGPSEAFF	TGTGCCAGTAGCCGACAGGGACCCTCTGAAGCTTTCTTT
-	TRBV28	-	TRBJ2-7	CASSSTYRHEQYF	TGTGCCAGCAGTTCTACCTACAGGCACGAGCAGTACTTC
many	TRBV20-1	-	TRBJ2-7	CSASYSYEQYF	TGCAGTGCATCGTATTCCTACGAGCAGTACTTC
-	TRBV6-4	-	TRBJ2-3	CASSDGTGADTQYF	TGTGCCAGCAGTGACGGGACTGGGGCAGATACGCAGTATTTT
once	TRBV2	TRBD2	TRBJ2-2	CASSEGETLAGETGELFF	TGTGCCAGCAGTGAAGGGGAGACTCTAGCGGGAGAGACCGGGGAGCTGTTTTTT
many	TRBV20-1	-	TRBJ2-3	CSARAAAGTDTQYF	TGCAGTGCTAGAGCGGCGGCAGGAACAGATACGCAGTATTTT
many	TRBV6-6	-	TRBJ1-4	CASSRGVAARNEKLFF	TGTGCCAGCAGTCGAGGGGTGGCAGCGAGGAATGAAAAACTGTTTTTT
many	TRBV9	TRBD1	TRBJ2-2	CASSAGGLTNTGELFF	TGTGCCAGCAGCGCAGGGGGTTTGACGAACACCGGGGAGCTGTTTTTT
many	TRBV19	TRBD2	TRBJ2-7	CASSSGSGRYEQYF	TGTGCCAGTAGTTCGGGTAGCGGGAGGTACGAGCAGTACTTC
many	TRBV29-1	-	TRBJ2-2	CSVGQVGGELFF	TGCAGCGTTGGCCAAGTTGGCGGGGAGCTGTTTTTT
many	TRBV3-1	-	TRBJ2-5	CASSQDRRRDETQYF	TGTGCCAGCAGCCAAGATCGGCGGAGAGATGAGACCCAGTACTTC
many	TRBV5-1	-	TRBJ1-5	CASSAGDGQPQHF	TGCGCCAGCAGCGCCGGTGATGGTCAGCCCCAGCATTTT
many	TRBV4-1	-	TRBJ2-2	CASSQGLPGELFF	TGCGCCAGCAGCCAAGGGCTTCCCGGGGAGCTGTTTTTT
-	TRBV5-1	-	TRBJ2-5	CASSWGASGQETQYF	TGCGCCAGCAGCTGGGGGGCTAGCGGCCAAGAGACCCAGTACTTC
-	TRBV5-1	-	TRBJ2-5	CASSLGLFGLPQETQYF	TGCGCCAGCAGCTTGGGGTTATTCGGGCTGCCCCAAGAGACCCAGTACTTT
many	TRBV12-3/TRBV12-4	-	TRBJ1-5	CASSFDGYSNQPQHF	TGTGCCAGCAGTTTCGATGGTTATAGCAATCAGCCCCAGCATTTT
many	TRBV20-1	-	TRBJ2-3	CSADSGTLRGDTDTQYF	TGCAGTGCCGATTCCGGGACCCTCAGGGGAGACACAGATACGCAGTATTTT
many	TRBV7-8	-	TRBJ1-5	CASSLGGAQPQHF	TGTGCCAGCAGCTTAGGGGGGGCTCAGCCCCAGCATTTT